What follows are 9 T cell receptor beta chains derived from one specimen sequenced in a study of CD8+ T cells in alopecia areata. Sequencing relied on a cDNA template that was reverse transcribed from extracted RNA. TCRdb keeps only in-frame clones here, not all; method: immunoSEQ multiplex PCR. The table shows about 150,000 clones, with under 60% occurring only once. This material consisted of CD8+ T cells sorted from blood, taken at week 0. These receptor sequences come from a human donor with alopecia areata.

This clone was seen a handful of times. This chain links TRBV29-1 with TRBJ1-5; D possibly corresponds to TRBD1 (5 bases). V gave up 1 base and J gave up 11 bases, with 9 bases separating them. CDR1 and CDR2 (germline): SQVTM, ANQGSEA. CDR3 length equals 11 residues. The CDR3 reads CSVEAGGAQHF. The CDR3 bases are TGCAGCGTTGAAGCCGGAGGGGCCCAGCATTTT. Complete variable domain (other parts from reference TRBV29-1 and TRBJ1-5): SAVISQKPSRDICQRGTSLTIQCQVDSQVTMMFWYRQQPGQSLTLIATANQGSEATYESGFVIDKFPISRPNLTFSTLTVSNMSPEDSSIYLCSVEAGGAQHFGDGTRLSIL.

The chain combines TRBV28 with TRBJ1-5; D gene uncertain. CDR1 and CDR2 (germline): MDHEN, SYDVKM. The V end was cut by 6 bases, the J end by 10 bases, with 10 bases between. This CDR3 has 11 amino acids. The chain's CDR3 is CASSSTVPQHF. As DNA, the CDR3 is TGTGCCAGCAGCTCCACAGTTCCCCAGCATTTT.

The chain has TRBV18 and TRBJ2-5; no firm D call. This CDR3 is built from 14 residues. Germline lookup yields CDR1 KGHSH and CDR2 LQKENI. V lost 5 bases, J lost 4 bases, and 14 bases lay in between. The CDR3 DNA follows: TGTGCCAGCTCAGAGGCGGTATCGGGAGAGACCCAGTACTTC. This encodes CASSEAVSGETQYF.

Only a few counts were recorded for this clone. The chain combines TRBV10-3 with TRBJ2-7; TRBD1 agrees at 9 bases. V was clipped by 4 bases and J by 3 bases; unmatched bases: 7. In germline, CDR1 is ENHRY, CDR2 SYGVKD. CDR3 size: 15 residues. The chain's CDR3 is CAISAYRDRVYEQYF. CDR3 in DNA: TGTGCCATCAGTGCGTACCGGGACAGGGTCTACGAGCAGTACTTC.

This clone turned up a few times. The chain carries TRBV7-6 and TRBJ2-2; D might be TRBD1 or TRBD2, each matching 5 bases. V was shortened by 3 bases and J by 3 bases, with 11 bases between the two germline ends. This CDR3 has 15 amino acids. Looked up from germline, CDR1 is SGHVS and CDR2 is FNYEAQ. The CDR3 sequence: CASSLGVEDTGELFF. Here the CDR3 DNA reads TGTGCCAGCAGCTTGGGGGTTGAGGACACCGGGGAGCTGTTTTTT.

This chain uses TRBV5-6 with TRBJ2-2, with 7 nucleotides matching TRBD1. V shed 4 bases, J shed 5 bases, and the junction held 8 bases outside the gene matches. CDR1 SGHDT and CDR2 YYEEEE come from the germline V gene. This CDR3 has 15 residues. The CDR3 loop is CASSPGQLGTGELFF. CDR3 sequence (DNA): TGTGCCAGCAGCCCGGGACAGCTTGGGACCGGGGAGCTGTTTTTT.

The CDR3 spells CASSWTGNTGELFF. The CDR3 coding sequence is TGTGCCAGCAGTTGGACAGGGAACACCGGGGAGCTGTTTTTT. V gene TRBV28 combines with J gene TRBJ2-2, with TRBD1 matching over 7 bases. CDR3 length equals 14 residues. Germline values: CDR1 MDHEN, CDR2 SYDVKM. Trimming took 4 bases from V and 1 from J; bases not matched to a gene: 0.

This rearrangement joins TRBV7-9 to TRBJ1-6; TRBD1 might be the D (5 bases). This CDR3 is built from 15 residues. V was cut by 5 bases and J by 6 bases, with 14 bases left in between. Germline V gene data show CDR1 as SEHNR and CDR2 as FQNEAQ (reference sequence). CDR3 nucleotide sequence: TGTGCCAGCAGCCTAAAGGACACGTTTAATTCACCCCTCCACTTT. It translates to CASSLKDTFNSPLHF.

This clone was counted only a few times. The rearrangement joins TRBV6-1 to TRBJ2-7; D remains ambiguous. CDR3 length equals 11 residues. In germline, CDR1 is MNHNS, CDR2 SASEGT. Trimming pared 0 bases from V and 4 bases from J, leaving 1 base between. In DNA form, the CDR3 reads TGTGCCAGCAGTGAAGCGTACGAGCAGTACTTC. It encodes CASSEAYEQYF.